Each of the 31 T cell receptor beta chains below was sequenced from the same sample in a study of beta chain features in type 1 diabetes. Reverse transcribing all isolated RNA meant expressed TCRB transcripts were sequenced. Generated by immunoSEQ multiplex PCR, the TCRdb table keeps only in-frame clones and is missing some. The sample contains under 250,000 clones, 12% to 15% of which appear only once. Sequencing was performed on naive CD4+ T cells from blood. These TCRs come from a woman in her thirties or forties in good health.

This clone was seen more than once but under ten times. Written as DNA, the CDR3 is TGTGCCAGCAGGACAGGGACCTATGGCTACACCTTC. This sequence encodes CASRTGTYGYTF. The chain has TRBV6-6 and TRBJ1-2, with 7 bases aligning to TRBD1. The CDR3 is 12 amino acids. V lost 6 bases to trimming and J lost 4 bases; unmatched junction nucleotides: 2. CDR1 is MNHNY and CDR2 is SVGAGI in the germline V gene (reference sequence).

This clone appeared a few times. The chain employs TRBV7-2 and TRBJ2-5, with TRBD2 identical over 9 bases. The ends lost 2 bases at V and 5 bases at J; junction bases unmatched: 9. This CDR3 contains 16 residues. Germline CDR1 reads SGHTA; CDR2 reads FQGNSA. CDR3 sequence: CASSLPAGGVGETQYF. CDR3 nucleotide sequence: TGTGCCAGCAGCTTACCGGCGGGGGGGGTTGGTGAGACCCAGTACTTC.

This rearrangement joins TRBV29-1 to TRBJ2-2; D may be TRBD2 (5 bases). The CDR3 is 16 residues long. V dropped 5 bases and J dropped 5 bases, with 21 bases sitting between them. Germline V gives CDR1 SQVTM, CDR2 ANQGSEA. CDR3 loop: CSVQLVRGVQTGELFF. The CDR3 DNA follows: TGCAGCGTTCAACTAGTTCGGGGAGTTCAGACCGGGGAGCTGTTTTTT.

The chain carries TRBV19 and TRBJ2-1, with 9 bases fitting TRBD2. Germline CDR1 reads LNHDA; CDR2 reads SQIVND (reference sequence). J was trimmed by 6 bases and V by 2 bases; bases with no gene match: 5. The CDR3 length is 15 residues. The CDR3 reads CASSIIGGGVNEQFF. CDR3 DNA sequence: TGTGCCAGTAGTATAATTGGCGGGGGGGTCAATGAGCAGTTCTTC.

This clone was detected only a few times. The rearrangement links TRBV7-2 to TRBJ2-5; 8 bases match TRBD2. Trimming at V came to 4 bases and at J to 2 bases, leaving 6 bases not matched to a gene. Germline V gene lookup returns CDR1 SGHTA and CDR2 FQGNSA. The CDR3 is 15 amino acids. CDR3 nucleotide sequence: TGTGCCAGCAGCTGGAGGAGCGGGGGACAAGAGACCCAGTACTTC. Translating gives CASSWRSGGQETQYF.

The V gene is TRBV18, the J gene TRBJ1-5, with D hard to call. Germline V lookup: CDR1 KGHSH, CDR2 LQKENI. The CDR3 is made up of 18 amino acids. V gave up 2 bases and J gave up 0 bases, with 17 bases separating them. This CDR3 is CASSPSFGSGDSNQPQHF. The DNA of the CDR3 is TGTGCCAGCTCACCAAGCTTTGGGTCCGGAGATAGCAATCAGCCCCAGCATTTT.

V usage is TRBV10-3 and J usage is TRBJ2-3, with 10 nucleotides matching TRBD2. Trimming took 2 bases from V and 1 from J; bases not matched to a gene: 0. This CDR3 is built from 15 residues. Per the germline V gene, CDR1 is ENHRY and CDR2 is SYGVKD. As DNA, the CDR3 is TGTGCCATCAGTGAGACTAGCGGGGGCACAGATACGCAGTATTTT. Its translation: CAISETSGGTDTQYF.

This clone was seen a few times. This sequence joins TRBV5-4 and TRBJ2-5; 10 bases align to TRBD2. Germline assignment: CDR1 SGHNT and CDR2 YYREEE (reference sequence). The CDR3 extends over 15 amino acids. Losses at the gene ends were 4 bases for V and 7 bases for J; bases not matched to a gene: 10. This CDR3 reads CASSPRASGGGTQYF. CDR3 in DNA: TGTGCCAGCAGCCCCCGGGCTAGCGGGGGAGGGACCCAGTACTTC.

This clone was observed a handful of times. The rearrangement joins TRBV5-1 to TRBJ1-1; no clear D gene. The V end lost 0 bases, the J end lost 0 bases, and 6 bases lay between the germline ends. CDR1 and CDR2 from the germline V gene are SGHRS and YFSETQ. CDR3 length equals 14 residues. CDR3: CASSLERMNTEAFF. CDR3 in DNA: TGCGCCAGCAGCTTGGAGCGGATGAACACTGAAGCTTTCTTT.

The sample holds a few counts of this clone. The chain recombines TRBV5-4 with TRBJ2-7, with 11 bases that match TRBD1. The CDR3 has 17 amino acids. CDR1 SGHNT and CDR2 YYREEE come from the germline V gene (reference sequence). The J segment lost 1 base and the V segment lost 0 bases, leaving 6 bases of the junction unmatched. CDR3: CASSLAGQGALSYEQYF. The CDR3 coding sequence is TGTGCCAGCAGCTTGGCCGGACAGGGGGCGTTATCCTACGAGCAGTACTTC.

The rearrangement uses TRBV5-1 and TRBJ2-1; TRBD2 aligns across 11 bases. Trimming at V came to 4 bases and at J to 4 bases, leaving 7 bases not matched to a gene. The CDR3 sequence is 16 residues long. CDR1 SGHRS and CDR2 YFSETQ come from the germline V gene. CDR3 region: CASSLALAGGYNEQFF. The DNA of the CDR3 is TGCGCCAGCAGCCTGGCCTTAGCGGGGGGGTACAATGAGCAGTTCTTC.

This clone was counted at least ten times. The gene calls are TRBV10-3 and TRBJ2-7, with D perhaps matching TRBD1 (6 bases). The CDR3 extends over 12 amino acids. Germline CDR1 ENHRY, CDR2 SYGVKD. V lost 7 bases and J lost 2, with 9 bases in between. In DNA form, the CDR3 reads TGTGCCATCAACCAGGGGACCTACGAGCAGTACTTC. This gives the protein CAINQGTYEQYF.

This clone was seen more than once but under ten times. This rearrangement joins TRBV28 to TRBJ1-2; possible D gene TRBD1, 5 bases. The CDR3 totals 14 residues. Germline CDR1 and CDR2: MDHEN and SYDVKM. The V and J ends lost 2 bases and 2 bases respectively, with 9 bases between them. The CDR3: CASSLAGLNYGYTF. CDR3 nucleotides: TGTGCCAGCAGTTTAGCAGGGTTGAACTATGGCTACACCTTC.

This clone appeared a few times. This chain connects TRBV2 to TRBJ2-2; possible D gene TRBD1, 5 bases. The germline CDR1 and CDR2 sequences are SNHLY and FYNNEI. The CDR3 is made up of 15 amino acids. Trimming removed 6 bases from V and 1 base from J, with 12 bases in between. The CDR3 spells CASRQTGVNTGELFF. DNA of the CDR3: TGTGCCAGCAGGCAAACAGGCGTGAACACCGGGGAGCTGTTTTTT.

This clone was observed a few times. The chain is built from TRBV2 and TRBJ2-5; D is possibly TRBD1 (5 bases). Trimming removed 8 bases from V and 3 bases from J, with 10 bases in between. The germline CDR1 and CDR2 sequences are SNHLY and FYNNEI. CDR3 length: 12 residues. The CDR3 sequence is CASVGREETQYF. For the CDR3, the DNA is TGTGCCAGCGTGGGCAGGGAAGAGACCCAGTACTTC.

The rearrangement joins TRBV5-6 to TRBJ2-1, with 8 bases lining up with TRBD2. This CDR3 region has 15 residues. CDR1 and CDR2 from the germline V gene are SGHDT and YYEEEE. V was pared by 4 bases and J by 10 bases, with 13 bases of the junction left unmatched. The CDR3 is CASSPFPGGQGEQFF. The CDR3 nucleotides read TGTGCCAGCAGCCCCTTTCCGGGGGGGCAGGGCGAGCAGTTCTTC.

The table lists this clone with a few counts. This sample also contains other DNA sequences that code for the same CDR3. The rearrangement uses TRBV5-1 and TRBJ1-1; a weak D match, TRBD1 (6 bases). The V end lost 1 base, the J end lost 1 base, and 8 bases lay between the germline ends. Germline V gives CDR1 SGHRS, CDR2 YFSETQ. This CDR3 contains 14 residues. The DNA for the CDR3 is TGCGCCAGCAGCTTGACAGGGACGAACACTGAAGCTTTCTTT. Its protein is CASSLTGTNTEAFF.

The rearrangement uses TRBV18 and TRBJ1-1; D is possibly TRBD1 (6 bases). The V and J ends lost 3 bases and 4 bases respectively, with 15 bases between them. Germline assignment: CDR1 KGHSH and CDR2 LQKENI. The CDR3 has 15 residues. The CDR3 DNA is TGTGCCAGCTCACCCAAACAGGGTTTTGGCACTGAAGCTTTCTTT. Protein product: CASSPKQGFGTEAFF.

The V and J genes are TRBV14 and TRBJ1-2; unclear D gene. V dropped 0 bases and J dropped 4 bases, with 12 bases sitting between them. Germline V gene sequence: CDR1 SGHDN, CDR2 FVKESK. This CDR3 has 15 residues. CDR3 amino acids: CASSQEIIGGYGYTF. CDR3 in DNA: TGTGCCAGCAGCCAAGAGATAATTGGCGGCTATGGCTACACCTTC.

This clone has more than one count but fewer than ten. The chain uses TRBV2 and TRBJ2-5; weak D call: TRBD2 (6 bases). The CDR3 sequence is 13 residues long. Trimming shortened V by 2 bases and J by 4 bases, and 8 bases separated the two germline ends. Per germline, CDR1 SNHLY and CDR2 FYNNEI. The CDR3 sequence is CASSELARETQYF. In nucleotides, the CDR3 is TGTGCCAGCAGTGAACTAGCGCGAGAGACCCAGTACTTC. Full variable domain (rest looked up from reference TRBV2 and TRBJ2-5): EPEVTQTPSHQVTQMGQEVILRCVPISNHLYFYWYRQILGQKVEFLVSFYNNEISEKSEIFDDQFSVERPDGSNFTLKIRSTKLEDSAMYFCASSELARETQYFGPGTRLLVL.

There are a few counts of this clone. This sequence joins TRBV5-1 and TRBJ2-5, with 11 nucleotides matching TRBD2. Germline CDR1 and CDR2: SGHRS and YFSETQ. The CDR3 runs to 14 residues. The V segment lost 3 bases and the J segment 4 bases; nucleotides outside the gene matches: 2. CDR3 sequence: CASSWGTSGETQYF. The DNA of the CDR3 is TGCGCCAGCAGCTGGGGGACTAGCGGAGAGACCCAGTACTTC. The whole variable domain, filled in from reference TRBV5-1 and TRBJ2-5, reads KAGVTQTPRYLIKTRGQQVTLSCSPISGHRSVSWYQQTPGQGLQFLFEYFSETQRNKGNFPGRFSGRQFSNSRSEMNVSTLELGDSALYLCASSWGTSGETQYFGPGTRLLVL.

This clone was detected only a few times. CDR3 region: CASSEGGTGPYEQYF. CDR3 nucleotides: TGTGCCAGCAGTGAGGGAGGGACAGGGCCCTACGAGCAGTACTTC. This chain uses TRBV25-1 with TRBJ2-7, with 9 bases that match TRBD1. This CDR3 has 15 amino acids. CDR1 and CDR2 from the germline V gene are MGHDK and SYGVNS. The V gene end was trimmed by 3 bases and the J gene end by 2 bases; junction bases not matched to a gene: 5.

This clone was found a few times. V gene TRBV5-4 combines with J gene TRBJ1-5, with TRBD1 matching 7 bases. Germline V lookup: CDR1 SGHNT, CDR2 YYREEE (reference sequence). After removal of 3 bases from V and 5 bases from J, the junction contained 5 bases not matched to a gene. The CDR3 covers 14 residues. CDR3 in amino acids: CASSSQGVDQPQHF. Here the CDR3 DNA reads TGTGCCAGCAGCTCCCAGGGGGTCGATCAGCCCCAGCATTTT. Full variable domain (rest looked up from reference TRBV5-4 and TRBJ1-5): ETGVTQSPTHLIKTRGQQVTLRCSSQSGHNTVSWYQQALGQGPQFIFQYYREEENGRGNFPPRFSGLQFPNYSSELNVNALELDDSALYLCASSSQGVDQPQHFGDGTRLSIL.

This chain uses TRBV25-1 with TRBJ1-1; D remains ambiguous. Germline V gene lookup returns CDR1 MGHDK and CDR2 SYGVNS. The CDR3 length is 13 residues. The V end was cut by 6 bases, the J end by 6 bases, with 14 bases between. The CDR3 DNA is TGTGCCAGCAGCTTGATGGGAGGTTCTGAAGCTTTCTTT. It codes for CASSLMGGSEAFF.

The chain joins TRBV27 to TRBJ1-5; 7 positions match TRBD1. CDR3 length: 15 amino acids. Germline V gene lookup returns CDR1 MNHEY and CDR2 SMNVEV (reference sequence). The V gene end was trimmed by 5 bases and the J gene end by 2 bases; junction bases not matched to a gene: 6. CDR3 in amino acids: CASSPQGTGNQPQHF. The CDR3 DNA reads TGTGCCAGCAGTCCACAGGGGACGGGCAATCAGCCCCAGCATTTT.

The chain joins TRBV19 to TRBJ1-5; D unclear. The CDR3 covers 12 residues. In germline, CDR1 is LNHDA, CDR2 SQIVND (reference sequence). The V end was cut by 5 bases, the J end by 9 bases, with 11 bases between. The CDR3: CASSESIWPQHF. CDR3 DNA sequence: TGTGCCAGTAGTGAGAGTATTTGGCCCCAGCATTTT.

V gene TRBV29-1 combines with J gene TRBJ1-2; D might be TRBD1 (5 bases). The CDR3 runs 12 residues. CDR1 and CDR2 from the germline V gene are SQVTM and ANQGSEA. V lost 7 bases, J lost 5 bases, and 14 bases lay in between. CDR3 nucleotides: TGCAGCGCGCGGGGGACGCCATATGGCTACACCTTC. This gives the protein CSARGTPYGYTF.

This chain links TRBV11-2 with TRBJ2-1; 8 positions agree with TRBD2. V lost 6 bases and J lost 2; bases outside the gene matches: 9. The CDR3 sequence is 16 residues long. Germline CDR1 SGHAT, CDR2 FQNNGV. DNA for the CDR3: TGTGCCAGCAGTCCCACGGGGGGGAGCACCTACAATGAGCAGTTCTTC. It translates to CASSPTGGSTYNEQFF. The full variable domain, in which reference TRBV11-2 and TRBJ2-1 provide the parts outside the CDR3, is EAGVAQSPRYKIIEKRQSVAFWCNPISGHATLYWYQQILGQGPKLLIQFQNNGVVDDSQLPKDRFSAERLKGVDSTLKIQPAKLEDSAVYLCASSPTGGSTYNEQFFGPGTRLTVL.

The chain links TRBV6-5 to TRBJ1-6, with a weak D call TRBD1 (5 bases). The CDR3 has 14 amino acids. The V end was cut by 9 bases, the J end by 8 bases, with 17 bases between. Germline V gives CDR1 MNHEY, CDR2 SVGAGI. The CDR3: CASQGPTAHSPLHF. In DNA, the CDR3 is TGTGCCAGTCAGGGTCCGACCGCCCATTCACCCCTCCACTTT.

This chain joins TRBV18 and TRBJ1-2; TRBD1 matches at 12 bases. Unmatched junction bases numbered 5, after V lost 4 bases and J lost 8 bases. Germline V gives CDR1 KGHSH, CDR2 LQKENI. The CDR3 contains 14 residues. The CDR3 nucleotides are TGTGCCAGCTCACGGGGACAGGGGGCTGGCGGCTACACCTTC. Translating it yields CASSRGQGAGGYTF.

There are a few counts of this clone. V usage is TRBV7-9 and J usage is TRBJ1-4; TRBD1 matches 9 bases. The CDR3 sequence is 15 residues long. J was trimmed by 8 bases and V by 2 bases; bases with no gene match: 6. The V gene's germline CDR1 is SEHNR and CDR2 FQNEAQ (reference sequence). The CDR3, as DNA: TGTGCCAGCAGCTTACGACGTGACAGGGGGGAAAAACTGTTTTTT. It yields the protein CASSLRRDRGEKLFF.